This TCR beta chain was captured by sequencing in a study of shared clonotypes between healthy human individuals. Study-level background: CD8 memory received one plate per donor, CD8 naive two, CD4 memory three and CD4 naive three.

Repertoires were generated with immunoSEQ multiplex PCR, while TCRdb's copy carries only in-frame clones and drops some. Of about 1 million clones listed, about four fifths are singletons. Findings and limits, study-wide: Naive subsets tended to show greater estimated richness than memory subsets.

Regarding this clone: The target antigen is unknown.

The sequencing input was memory CD4+ T cells from PBMCs. Subset here: CD45RA-negative fraction. The clonotype originates from a man aged 18 to 29 in good health. Some clones in this sample may be carry-over from other donors' samples.

In nucleotides, the CDR3 is TGTGCCAGCAGTTTGGGGACAGGGAGTGGCACAGATACGCAGTATTTT. Protein sequence: CASSLGTGSGTDTQYF. This rearrangement joins TRBV28 to TRBJ2-3, with 9 bases identical to TRBD1. V gave up 3 bases and J gave up 1 base; unmatched junction bases: 5. This CDR3 has 16 residues. Germline V lookup: CDR1 MDHEN, CDR2 SYDVKM.